What follows are 28 T cell receptor beta chains derived from one specimen sequenced in a study of naive and memory T cell subsets. An oligonucleotide containing a UMI was ligated to the 3' end of TCR cDNA. The SP2 primer and nested alpha and beta constant region primers amplified ligated cDNA in four rounds. MiXCR was run by TCRdb on the 5' RACE reads, yielding one entry per CDR3 protein. The repertoire holds about 48,000 distinct CDR3 sequences, 4% to 5% seen once, with 0.7% to 0.9% in the top ten. These receptors were taken from a female donor in good health.

This clonotype came up many times. V gene TRBV5-1 combines with J gene TRBJ2-1; 7 nucleotides line up with TRBD2. This CDR3 comprises 13 residues. J lost 2 bases, V lost 7 bases, and 3 bases had no gene match. Germline assignment: CDR1 SGHRS and CDR2 YFSETQ. CDR3 residues: CASRDYTYNEQFF. CDR3 nucleotides: TGCGCCAGCCGGGACTACACCTACAATGAGCAGTTCTTC.

This clonotype was observed many times. The chain couples TRBV28 to TRBJ2-5; maybe TRBD2 (5 bases). CDR1 is MDHEN and CDR2 is SYDVKM in the germline V gene. Trimming left V 6 bases short and J 6 bases short, with 8 bases between. The CDR3 sequence is 11 residues long. DNA of the CDR3: TGTGCCAGCAGGGGGAGAAAGACCCAGTACTTC. Its protein is CASRGRKTQYF.

In this sample, this clonotype turned up many times. This chain joins TRBV20-1 and TRBJ1-1; maybe TRBD1 (6 bases). The V end was cut by 5 bases, the J end by 0 bases, with 19 bases between. The CDR3 runs to 16 residues. The germline V gene encodes CDR1 DFQATT and CDR2 SNEGSKA (reference sequence). CDR3 protein: CSAPSPTGTMNTEAFF. CDR3 nucleotide sequence: TGCAGTGCTCCGAGCCCTACCGGGACAATGAACACTGAAGCTTTCTTT.

This clonotype was seen many times. The rearrangement links TRBV27 to TRBJ2-5, with TRBD1 matching 7 bases. CDR1 and CDR2 (germline): MNHEY, SMNVEV (reference sequence). The CDR3 has 13 residues. J lost 6 bases, V lost 4 bases, and 5 bases had no gene match. This chain's CDR3 is CASSSQGEKTQYF. The CDR3 DNA reads as TGTGCCAGCAGTTCCCAGGGGGAGAAGACCCAGTACTTC.

This clonotype was detected many times. This rearrangement joins TRBV5-1 to TRBJ2-4; TRBD2 agrees at 14 bases. The CDR3 totals 17 residues. The ends lost 0 bases at V and 8 bases at J; junction bases unmatched: 7. The V gene's germline CDR1 is SGHRS and CDR2 YFSETQ. CDR3 nucleotide sequence: TGCGCCAGCAGCTTGGTGGGACTAGCGGGAGAAGGGCACATTCAGTACTTC. This encodes CASSLVGLAGEGHIQYF.

This clonotype was recorded at least ten times. The chain combines TRBV27 with TRBJ2-5; D is unresolved. Germline V lookup: CDR1 MNHEY, CDR2 SMNVEV (reference sequence). The CDR3 consists of 13 residues. V was shortened by 3 bases and J by 2 bases, with 7 bases between the two germline ends. The CDR3, as DNA: TGTGCCAGCAGTTTCGGGCAGCAAGAGACCCAGTACTTC. It codes for CASSFGQQETQYF.

This clonotype was found many times. The chain recombines TRBV27 with TRBJ2-7; D might be TRBD2 (5 bases). Trimming removed 5 bases at V and 3 bases at J, with 17 bases between. Germline loops: CDR1 MNHEY, CDR2 SMNVEV (reference sequence). The CDR3 spans 15 residues. The DNA of the CDR3 is TGTGCCAGCAGTACCCGGGCGGGCTTATACTACGAGCAGTACTTC. Protein sequence: CASSTRAGLYYEQYF.

This clonotype was seen repeatedly, ten times or more. The chain combines TRBV27 with TRBJ2-1; 8 positions match TRBD2. The V gene's germline CDR1 is MNHEY and CDR2 SMNVEV (reference sequence). V shed 0 bases, J shed 6 bases, and the junction held 7 bases outside the gene matches. The CDR3 is 16 amino acids. This CDR3 reads CASSLSFSGSVNEQFF. DNA for the CDR3: TGTGCCAGCAGTTTATCGTTCAGCGGGAGTGTCAATGAGCAGTTCTTC.

Details on this clonotype: A read error is possible here, since a much larger clone lies one base away. This chain uses TRBV3-1 with TRBJ1-6, with 8 bases identical to TRBD1. The germline gives CDR1 LGHDT, CDR2 YNNKEL (reference sequence). Trimming took 3 bases from V and 8 from J; bases not matched to a gene: 6. The CDR3 is 15 amino acids. DNA for the CDR3: TGTGCCAGCAGCCACGGACAGGGTGAGGATTCACCCCTCCACTTT. Amino acid sequence: CASSHGQGEDSPLHF.

This clonotype was counted at least ten times. V gene TRBV9 combines with J gene TRBJ2-1; D uncertain. Germline CDR1 and CDR2: SGDLS and YYNGEE. V was shortened by 0 bases and J by 9 bases, with 10 bases between the two germline ends. The CDR3 totals 13 residues. The CDR3 sequence is CASSVAQRSEQFF. As DNA, the CDR3 is TGTGCCAGCAGCGTAGCTCAGCGTAGTGAGCAGTTCTTC.

V gene TRBV11-2 combines with J gene TRBJ2-6; 8 bases map to TRBD1. Germline V gene sequence: CDR1 SGHAT, CDR2 FQNNGV. Trimming removed 1 base from V and 1 base from J; junction bases left unmatched: 3. CDR3 size: 17 residues. The CDR3 nucleotides are TGTGCCAGCAGCTTAGGCAGGGGGCAATCTGGGGCCAACGTCCTGACTTTC. Translation: CASSLGRGQSGANVLTF.

Many counts were recorded for this clonotype. V gene TRBV5-1 combines with J gene TRBJ2-7; 9 bases fit TRBD1. Trimming took 0 bases from V and 0 from J; bases not matched to a gene: 1. The CDR3 runs to 15 residues. Germline CDR1 reads SGHRS; CDR2 reads YFSETQ. The CDR3: CASSLGTGASYEQYF. The CDR3 bases are TGCGCCAGCAGCTTGGGGACAGGGGCCTCCTACGAGCAGTACTTC.

The sample holds many counts of this clonotype. The rearrangement links TRBV7-2 to TRBJ2-7; 10 bases line up with TRBD2. CDR1 is SGHTA and CDR2 is FQGNSA in the germline V gene. This CDR3 comprises 17 residues. V dropped 1 base and J dropped 6; count of bases not matched to a gene: 12. The CDR3 here is CASSLEAGLAGVAEQYF. CDR3 coding DNA: TGTGCCAGCAGCTTAGAAGCTGGGCTAGCGGGAGTGGCCGAGCAGTACTTC. The whole variable domain, remainder taken from reference TRBV7-2 and TRBJ2-7, is GAGVSQSPSNKVTEKGKDVELRCDPISGHTALYWYRQSLGQGLEFLIYFQGNSAPDKSGLPSDRFSAERTGGSVSTLTIQRTQQEDSAVYLCASSLEAGLAGVAEQYFGPGTRLTVT.

This clonotype was seen at least ten times. This rearrangement joins TRBV19 to TRBJ2-3, with TRBD2 matching over 7 bases. CDR1 LNHDA and CDR2 SQIVND come from the germline V gene (reference sequence). Germline trimming cut 7 bases from V and 4 bases from J; bases unmatched to any gene: 5. The CDR3 is 13 residues long. CDR3 loop: CASNKGRADTQYF. The CDR3 coding sequence is TGTGCCAGTAACAAGGGGAGGGCAGATACGCAGTATTTT.

The genes are TRBV6-1 and TRBJ2-1; the D is unclear. CDR3 length: 10 amino acids. CDR1 is MNHNS, CDR2 SASEGT, per germline. V gave up 10 bases and J gave up 10 bases, with 11 bases separating them. The CDR3 DNA reads as TGTGCCACCCTGACGGGCGAGCAGTTCTTC. Its translation is CATLTGEQFF.

The sample holds a few counts of this clonotype. V usage is TRBV9 and J usage is TRBJ2-1; 13 bases are a match to TRBD2. Germline loops: CDR1 SGDLS, CDR2 YYNGEE. Unmatched junction bases numbered 10, after V lost 7 bases and J lost 0 bases. There are 18 residues in the CDR3. The CDR3, as DNA: TGTGCCAGCTCTCGTCCGACTAGCGGGAGGCGCTCCTACAATGAGCAGTTCTTC. Residues: CASSRPTSGRRSYNEQFF. The whole variable domain, remainder taken from reference TRBV9 and TRBJ2-1, is DSGVTQTPKHLITATGQRVTLRCSPRSGDLSVYWYQQSLDQGLQFLIQYYNGEERAKGNILERFSAQQFPDLHSELNLSSLELGDSALYFCASSRPTSGRRSYNEQFFGPGTRLTVL.

Remarks on this clonotype: A much larger clone lies a single base off, so this may be a read error. No conserved phenylalanine or tryptophan is present at the end of the CDR3, so a read error is the likely explanation. This chain joins TRBV3-1 and TRBJ2-1, with a tentative D call TRBD2 (5 bases). Trimming took 1 base from V and 6 from J, leaving 13 bases between them. Germline V gives CDR1 LGHDT, CDR2 YNNKEL (reference sequence). The CDR3 runs to 15 residues. The CDR3 DNA sequence: TGTGCCAGCAGCCAAGTACTACTAGTTGGCAATGAGCAGTTCATC. This codes for CASSQVLLVGNEQFI.

This clonotype was seen repeatedly, ten times or more. The chain couples TRBV3-1 to TRBJ2-7; weak D call: TRBD2 (6 bases). Germline CDR1 reads LGHDT; CDR2 reads YNNKEL (reference sequence). The V gene lost 4 bases and the J gene lost 1 base, with 14 bases spanning the gap. This CDR3 has 15 residues. CDR3 in amino acids: CASSRTRDWSYEQYF. The CDR3 DNA follows: TGTGCCAGCAGCCGGACCCGGGACTGGTCCTACGAGCAGTACTTC.

There are many counts of this clonotype. The chain employs TRBV18 and TRBJ1-1, with D uncertain. Trimming stripped 1 base from V and 1 base from J, with 13 bases between. The CDR3 has 16 amino acids. The germline V gene has CDR1 KGHSH and CDR2 LQKENI. CDR3 DNA: TGTGCCAGCTCACCACGGGAGGCGCTCTGGAACACTGAAGCTTTCTTT. Translated, it gives CASSPREALWNTEAFF.

This clonotype was observed many times. The V call is TRBV20-1, the J call TRBJ2-1, with D possibly matching TRBD2 (6 bases). This CDR3 has 14 residues. V was pared by 3 bases and J by 3 bases, with 12 bases between. Per the germline V gene, CDR1 is DFQATT and CDR2 is SNEGSKA (reference sequence). The CDR3 coding sequence is TGCAGTGCTAGTTCCGGGAGAGTCTACAATGAGCAGTTCTTC. Translated: CSASSGRVYNEQFF.

This clonotype was seen at least ten times. The chain is built from TRBV11-1 and TRBJ2-7, with 9 nucleotides matching TRBD2. The CDR3 contains 14 residues. V shed 5 bases and J 6 bases; nucleotides not matched to a gene: 8. Germline V gives CDR1 SGHAT, CDR2 FQDESV (reference sequence). CDR3 protein: CASSNSGSRSEQYF. The CDR3 DNA follows: TGTGCCAGCAGCAATAGCGGGAGTAGGTCCGAGCAGTACTTC. The full variable domain, in which reference TRBV11-1 and TRBJ2-7 provide the parts outside the CDR3, is EAEVAQSPRYKITEKSQAVAFWCDPISGHATLYWYRQILGQGPELLVQFQDESVVDDSQLPKDRFSAERLKGVDSTLKIQPAELGDSAMYLCASSNSGSRSEQYFGPGTRLTVT.

In its sample, this clonotype was seen many times. The chain carries TRBV5-1 and TRBJ2-5; the D call may be TRBD1 or TRBD2 (5 bases each). Trimming took off 4 bases at V and 5 bases at J, with 18 bases between the two ends. Germline CDR1 SGHRS, CDR2 YFSETQ. This CDR3 has 15 amino acids. The chain's CDR3 is CASSGGAGTFETQYF. CDR3 nucleotides: TGCGCCAGCAGCGGCGGCGCAGGGACGTTTGAGACCCAGTACTTC.

Many counts were recorded for this clonotype. V is TRBV4-3 and J is TRBJ2-2; 13 bases are a match to TRBD2. J lost 7 bases, V lost 0 bases, and 5 bases had no gene match. Germline loops: CDR1 LGHNA, CDR2 YSLEER. The CDR3 sequence is 17 residues long. The DNA of the CDR3 is TGCGCCAGCAGCCAAGAACTAGCGGGAGGGCTTGTCGGGGAGCTGTTTTTT. This encodes CASSQELAGGLVGELFF.

Comment on this clonotype: A much bigger clone sits one base away, suggesting this may be a read error. The chain combines TRBV7-9 with TRBJ1-2; 12 bases are shared with TRBD1. The V gene's germline CDR1 is SEHNR and CDR2 FQNEAQ (reference sequence). The CDR3 extends over 17 amino acids. CDR3 sequence (DNA): TGTGCCAGCAGCACCAGGGACAGGGGGCAAGAAGACTATGGCGACACCTTC. It encodes CASSTRDRGQEDYGDTF.

This clonotype turned up a few times. In DNA form, the CDR3 reads TGCGCCAGCATGGGGACAGGTGGAAACACAGATACGCAGTATTTT. Protein: CASMGTGGNTDTQYF. The chain combines TRBV10-2 with TRBJ2-3; TRBD1 aligns across 8 bases. The trim removed 7 bases at V and 2 bases at J, leaving 8 bases unmatched. Germline values: CDR1 WSHSY, CDR2 SAAADI. This CDR3 has 15 residues.

The genes are TRBV28 and TRBJ2-1, with D unresolved. Germline V gene data show CDR1 as MDHEN and CDR2 as SYDVKM. The V end was cut by 5 bases, the J end by 0 bases, with 11 bases between. The length of the CDR3 is 15 residues. CDR3 coding DNA: TGTGCCAGCAGTCTCCATATCAGCTCCTACAATGAGCAGTTCTTC. It is translated as CASSLHISSYNEQFF.

This clonotype was seen at least ten times. This chain connects TRBV6-4 to TRBJ2-1; TRBD2 is a possible D gene (6 bases). The CDR3 is 13 amino acids. Trimming took off 6 bases at V and 6 bases at J, with 12 bases between the two ends. Germline V gene lookup returns CDR1 MRHNA and CDR2 SNTAGT. The CDR3 region is CASSPGSSNEQFF. The DNA for the CDR3 is TGTGCCAGCAGCCCCGGGAGTAGCAATGAGCAGTTCTTC.

This clonotype was seen ten or more times. V is TRBV11-3 and J is TRBJ1-1; D ambiguous. This CDR3 comprises 13 residues. With 0 bases removed from V and 1 base from J, the gap between germline ends came to 3 bases. CDR1 SGHNT and CDR2 YENEEA come from the germline V gene. CDR3 sequence: CASSLDTNTEAFF. In DNA, the CDR3 is TGTGCCAGCAGCTTAGATACGAACACTGAAGCTTTCTTT.